The 12 T cell receptor beta chains below all came from one sample that was sequenced in a study of T cell responses to AZD1222 COVID-19 vaccine. The repertoire was sequenced with immunoSEQ multiplex PCR; TCRdb's copy has only in-frame clones and lacks some. The profile shows approximately 150,000 clones, over 75% of them singletons. The material sequenced was peripheral blood, taken 28 days after the second dose of the MenACWY control vaccine. The source of these receptors is an adult who received the MenACWY meningococcal vaccine as a control.

This sequence joins TRBV19 and TRBJ2-7; TRBD2 agrees at 11 bases. The V segment lost 3 bases and the J segment 12 bases; nucleotides outside the gene matches: 7. This CDR3 contains 13 residues. Germline values: CDR1 LNHDA, CDR2 SQIVND (reference sequence). The CDR3: CASSMGLADGLYF. CDR3 coding DNA: TGTGCCAGTAGTATGGGACTAGCGGACGGTTTGTACTTC.

The chain links TRBV24-1 to TRBJ1-5; 8 nucleotides align to TRBD1. CDR1 KGHDR and CDR2 SFDVKD come from the germline V gene. With V trimmed by 2 bases and J by 4 bases, 0 bases remained unmatched. This CDR3 is built from 14 residues. CDR3 residues: CATSDYRGNQPQHF. Here the CDR3 DNA reads TGTGCCACCAGTGATTACAGGGGGAATCAGCCCCAGCATTTT.

This chain joins TRBV4-1 and TRBJ2-2; no reliable D call. Trimming removed 0 bases at V and 3 bases at J, with 8 bases between. Per the germline V gene, CDR1 is MGHRA and CDR2 is YSYEKL. This CDR3 has 15 residues. DNA of the CDR3: TGCGCCAGCAGCCAAGAAGGCGGAGACACCGGGGAGCTGTTTTTT. This codes for CASSQEGGDTGELFF.

This clone has a single count. The gene calls are TRBV10-3 and TRBJ2-7; 8 positions agree with TRBD1. The ends lost 3 bases at V and 4 bases at J; junction bases unmatched: 5. The germline V gene encodes CDR1 ENHRY and CDR2 SYGVKD. This CDR3 has 14 residues. The CDR3 DNA follows: TGTGCCATCAGTGACGGGACAGGACTATACGAGCAGTACTTC. Its protein is CAISDGTGLYEQYF.

This chain connects TRBV28 to TRBJ1-2; TRBD1 aligns across 7 bases. Germline CDR1 MDHEN, CDR2 SYDVKM. With V trimmed by 6 bases and J by 4 bases, 5 bases remained unmatched. CDR3 length equals 13 residues. The CDR3 loop reads CASSTTGFYGYTF. The CDR3 nucleotides are TGTGCCAGCAGCACGACAGGGTTCTATGGCTACACCTTC.

The chain combines TRBV13 with TRBJ1-1; the D gene is possibly TRBD1 (6 bases). The ends were cut back, 4 bases at V and 2 bases at J, with 11 bases in the middle. This CDR3 has 14 amino acids. Germline V gives CDR1 PRHDT, CDR2 FYEKMQ (reference sequence). CDR3 sequence reads: CASSWGAFNTEAFF. For the CDR3, the DNA is TGTGCCAGCAGCTGGGGGGCATTTAACACTGAAGCTTTCTTT. Filled out from reference TRBV13 and TRBJ1-1, the complete variable domain reads AAGVIQSPRHLIKEKRETATLKCYPIPRHDTVYWYQQGPGQDPQFLISFYEKMQSDKGSIPDRFSAQQFSDYHSELNMSSLELGDSALYFCASSWGAFNTEAFFGQGTRLTVV.

The chain uses TRBV5-1 and TRBJ2-7; 7 nucleotides line up with TRBD1. CDR1 SGHRS and CDR2 YFSETQ come from the germline V gene. CDR3 length: 16 amino acids. Trimming took 0 bases from V and 5 from J; bases not matched to a gene: 11. The DNA for the CDR3 is TGCGCCAGCAGCTTGGCCCCCCTGACAGGGCGCAACGAGCAGTACTTC. This codes for CASSLAPLTGRNEQYF.

The chain is built from TRBV5-5 and TRBJ2-7, with 8 positions matching TRBD2. Looked up from germline, CDR1 is SGHKS and CDR2 is YYEKEE (reference sequence). Trimming cost V 3 bases and J 1 base; bases outside gene matches: 6. CDR3 length: 15 amino acids. CDR3 region: CASSSPGTRSYEQYF. CDR3 nucleotide sequence: TGTGCCAGCAGCTCCCCCGGGACTAGATCCTACGAGCAGTACTTC.

The rearrangement joins TRBV10-3 to TRBJ1-1; no clear D. In germline, CDR1 is ENHRY, CDR2 SYGVKD. There are 13 residues in the CDR3. V shed 6 bases and J shed 1 base, with 9 bases lying between them. The CDR3 here is CAIRGRENTEAFF. The CDR3, as DNA: TGTGCCATCAGGGGTAGGGAGAACACTGAAGCTTTCTTT.

This clone was seen only once. The gene calls are TRBV28 and TRBJ2-7; a possible D gene is TRBD1 (6 bases). In germline, CDR1 is MDHEN, CDR2 SYDVKM. The V gene lost 6 bases and the J gene lost 1 base, with 13 bases spanning the gap. This CDR3 has 14 amino acids. CDR3 in DNA: TGTGCCAGCAGCCCTATCGACAGGTCCTACGAGCAGTACTTC. The encoded protein is CASSPIDRSYEQYF.

The chain recombines TRBV4-1 with TRBJ2-5, with D possibly called TRBD1 or TRBD2 (5 bases each). Looked up from germline, CDR1 is MGHRA and CDR2 is YSYEKL. The ends were cut back, 1 base at V and 5 bases at J, with 8 bases in the middle. The CDR3 is 13 residues long. The CDR3 DNA is TGCGCCAGCAGCCAAGGGGGGTTGGAGACCCAGTACTTC. This sequence encodes CASSQGGLETQYF.

The rearrangement uses TRBV19 and TRBJ2-1, with D possibly matching TRBD1 (6 bases). There are 15 residues in the CDR3. The germline gives CDR1 LNHDA, CDR2 SQIVND (reference sequence). Trimming shortened V by 2 bases and J by 9 bases, and 17 bases separated the two germline ends. The CDR3 is CASSIHDTGSVEQFF. CDR3 bases: TGTGCCAGTAGTATACACGATACAGGGTCTGTTGAGCAGTTCTTC. Looking up the rest from reference TRBV19 and TRBJ2-1 gives the full variable domain: DGGITQSPKYLFRKEGQNVTLSCEQNLNHDAMYWYRQDPGQGLRLIYYSQIVNDFQKGDIAEGYSVSREKKESFPLTVTSAQKNPTAFYLCASSIHDTGSVEQFFGPGTRLTVL.